Below, one TCR beta chain is given with its context. This clonotype showed up many times. This clone's antigen is unknown. No base quality values were provided; no much bigger clone lies one nucleotide off. The data originate from a study of T-cell reconstitution after alpha-beta-depleted transplantation in children (dated by TCRdb to 2015 to 2016). Regarding the complete study: The study quantitatively tracked T-cell immune reconstitution after TCRalphabeta/CD19-depleted allogeneic hematopoietic cell transplantation in children using TCR repertoire profiling. Results the study describes overall, beyond this receptor: Over the following months the frequencies of hyperexpanded clones went down, and after one year T-cell counts and TCRbeta diversity were mostly credited to newly produced T cells. In some patients, the high TCRbeta diversity seen at day 60 was put down to recipient T cells and intrathymic progenitors that had survived conditioning. The apparently early recovery of alphabetaT-cell counts about two months after transplant reportedly depended on only several hundred rapidly expanded clones that came from non-depleted graft cells.

The sample's treatment or condition, from its label and the paper: allogeneic hematopoietic cell transplantation with graft depleted of TCRalphabeta T cells and CD19 B cells. TCRalphabeta/CD19-depleted allogeneic hematopoietic cell grafts were given to the transplant recipients, all of whom were children. V gives up 7 bases and J gives up 0 bases, and the segment between their germline ends measures 12 bases. For CDR1 and CDR2, the germline V gene lists MNHEY and SVGAGI. The CDR3 measures 14 amino acids from cysteine to phenylalanine. Kept here is only the CDR3 DNA, which spans 42 bases and is read in frame from base 1. The library relied on PCR. Sequencing used an Illumina HiSeq 2500. TCR library preparation used molecular barcoding, with unique molecular identifiers applied to normalize quantification of the TCRbeta repertoire. TCRdb reran the public reads through fastp at Q25 and MiXCR, keeping productive beta chains. Each entry is one CDR3 protein sequence, shown with its most common DNA and genes. This sample holds about 200,000 distinct CDR3 sequences; about 6.6% were observed only once. The top ten constitute about 5.5% of the sample.

Recombination connected TRBV6-5 to TRBJ1-2; the D gene lacks a confident call. The sequence came from a boy aged 2 to 9 with acute lymphoblastic leukemia, due to receive a stem cell transplant. The sequencing here drew on PBMCs, taken before TCRalphabeta/CD19-depleted stem cell transplant. The CDR3 region reads CASTSVRTNYGYTF. The nucleotide sequence reads TGTGCCAGCACTTCAGTCAGAACTAACTATGGCTACACCTTC.